The 2 T cell receptor beta chains listed next were all sequenced from one sample in a study of T cell responses to AZD1222 COVID-19 vaccine (dated by TCRdb to the early 2020s). In the paper's terms, the time point label means: about 28 days (+/-7) after the second vaccine dose. Libraries came from the immunoSEQ multiplex PCR assay. TCRdb obtained this table from immuneACCESS and retained in-frame rearrangements with V and J assigned. These tables miss some clones; where compared with another copy, unresolved V genes account for less than half of the shortfall, and the remainder is unexplained. The sample table contains roughly 70,000 clones; only one count was recorded for 80% to 90% of them. Of the sample, about 9% is held by the ten largest clones. Material: peripheral blood, obtained 28 days after the second AZD1222 dose. The receptors originated from an adult who received the AZD1222 COVID-19 vaccine.

The V call is TRBV5-1, the J call TRBJ1-2; possibly TRBD1 for D (6 bases). V was trimmed by 0 bases and J by 7 bases, leaving 13 bases between them. Germline-derived CDR1 and CDR2 are SGHRS and YFSETQ. The length of the CDR3 is 14 residues. The CDR3 protein is CASSLEGRGGGYTF. CDR3 bases: TGCGCCAGCAGCTTGGAGGGCAGGGGCGGTGGCTACACCTTC.

The chain combines TRBV28 with TRBJ2-7; either TRBD1 or TRBD2 may fit D (5 bases each). This CDR3 contains 11 residues. Trimming took off 9 bases at V and 1 base at J, with 7 bases between the two ends. Germline-derived CDR1 and CDR2 are MDHEN and SYDVKM. CDR3 nucleotide sequence: TGTGCCAGTGGGACGTCCTACGAGCAGTACGTC. This gives the protein CASGTSYEQYV.